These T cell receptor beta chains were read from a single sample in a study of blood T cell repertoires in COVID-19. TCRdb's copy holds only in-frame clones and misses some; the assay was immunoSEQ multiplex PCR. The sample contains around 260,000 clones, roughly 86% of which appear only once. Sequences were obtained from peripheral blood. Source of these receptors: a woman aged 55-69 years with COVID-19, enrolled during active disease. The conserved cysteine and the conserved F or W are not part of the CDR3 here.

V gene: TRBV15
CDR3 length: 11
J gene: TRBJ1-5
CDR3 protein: ATSTLTRRTQH

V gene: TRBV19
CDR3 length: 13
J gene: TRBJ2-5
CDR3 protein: ASSIGGRYQETQY

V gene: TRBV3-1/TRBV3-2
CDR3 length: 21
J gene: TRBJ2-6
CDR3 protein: ASSQAPGTSGRVGFAGANVLT

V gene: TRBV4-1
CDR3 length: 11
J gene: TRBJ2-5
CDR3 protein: ASSERQGEAQY

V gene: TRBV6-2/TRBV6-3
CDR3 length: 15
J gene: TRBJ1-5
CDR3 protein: ASSYPPPTGGNQPQH

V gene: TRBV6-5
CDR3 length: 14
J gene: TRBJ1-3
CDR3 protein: ASSFNAWSSGNTIY

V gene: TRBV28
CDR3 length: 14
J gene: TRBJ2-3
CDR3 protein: ASSSPASGDTDTQY

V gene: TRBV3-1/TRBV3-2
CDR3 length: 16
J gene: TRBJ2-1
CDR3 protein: ASSPRTPTGGSYNEQF

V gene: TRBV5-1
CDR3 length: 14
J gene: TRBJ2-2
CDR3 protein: ASSLVRGGSTGELF

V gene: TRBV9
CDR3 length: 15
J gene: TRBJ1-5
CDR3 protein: ASSAGAGTGFWEPQH